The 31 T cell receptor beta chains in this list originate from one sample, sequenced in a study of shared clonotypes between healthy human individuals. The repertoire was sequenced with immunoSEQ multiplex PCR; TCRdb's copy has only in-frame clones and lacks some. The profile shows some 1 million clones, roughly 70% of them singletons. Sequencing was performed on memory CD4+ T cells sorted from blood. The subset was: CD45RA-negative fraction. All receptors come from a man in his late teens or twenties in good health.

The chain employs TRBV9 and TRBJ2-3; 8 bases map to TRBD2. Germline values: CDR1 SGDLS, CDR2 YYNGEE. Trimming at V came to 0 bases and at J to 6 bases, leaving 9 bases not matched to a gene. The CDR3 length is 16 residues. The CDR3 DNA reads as TGTGCCAGCAGCGTAGGCGGGAGGTCACAGTCGGATACGCAGTATTTT. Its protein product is CASSVGGRSQSDTQYF.

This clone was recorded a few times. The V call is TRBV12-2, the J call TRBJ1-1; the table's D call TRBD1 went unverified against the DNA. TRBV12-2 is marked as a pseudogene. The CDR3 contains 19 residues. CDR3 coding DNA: TGTGCAAGTCGCCCCCTTTGGAGCTCGAGGACAGTTCTGAACACTGAAGCTTTCTTT. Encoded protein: CASRPLWSSRTVLNTEAFF.

CDR3 protein: CASRISDTQYF. DNA of the CDR3: TGTGCCAGCAGGATTTCAGATACGCAGTATTTT. The gene calls are TRBV2 and TRBJ2-3; D is unresolved. The CDR3 is 11 residues long. Germline CDR1 reads SNHLY; CDR2 reads FYNNEI. V was cut by 6 bases and J by 4 bases, with 5 bases left in between. Full variable domain (remainder filled in from reference TRBV2 and TRBJ2-3): EPEVTQTPSHQVTQMGQEVILRCVPISNHLYFYWYRQILGQKVEFLVSFYNNEISEKSEIFDDQFSVERPDGSNFTLKIRSTKLEDSAMYFCASRISDTQYFGPGTRLTVL.

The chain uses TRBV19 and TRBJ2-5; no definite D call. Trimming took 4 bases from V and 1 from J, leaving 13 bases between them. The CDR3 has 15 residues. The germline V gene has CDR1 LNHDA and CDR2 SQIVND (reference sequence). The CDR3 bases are TGTGCCAGTAGTAGCAGACCGACCCCCCAAGAGACCCAGTACTTC. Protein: CASSSRPTPQETQYF.

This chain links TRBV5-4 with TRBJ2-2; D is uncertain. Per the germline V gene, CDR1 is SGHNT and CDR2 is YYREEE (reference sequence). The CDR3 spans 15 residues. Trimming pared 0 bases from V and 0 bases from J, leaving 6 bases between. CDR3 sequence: CASSLGRTNTGELFF. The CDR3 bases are TGTGCCAGCAGCTTGGGCAGAACGAACACCGGGGAGCTGTTTTTT. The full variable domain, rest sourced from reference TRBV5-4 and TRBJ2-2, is ETGVTQSPTHLIKTRGQQVTLRCSSQSGHNTVSWYQQALGQGPQFIFQYYREEENGRGNFPPRFSGLQFPNYSSELNVNALELDDSALYLCASSLGRTNTGELFFGEGSRLTVL.

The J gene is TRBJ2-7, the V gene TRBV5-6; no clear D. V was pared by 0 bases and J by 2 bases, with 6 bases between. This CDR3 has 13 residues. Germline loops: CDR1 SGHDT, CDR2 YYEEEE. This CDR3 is CASSLAGPYEQYF. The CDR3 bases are TGTGCCAGCAGCTTGGCAGGACCCTACGAGCAGTACTTC.

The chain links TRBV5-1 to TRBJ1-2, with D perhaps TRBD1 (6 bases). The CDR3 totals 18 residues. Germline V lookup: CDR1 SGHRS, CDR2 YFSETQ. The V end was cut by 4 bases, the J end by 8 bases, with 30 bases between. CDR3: CASSPQRGAVALRGGYTF. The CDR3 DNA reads TGCGCCAGCAGCCCTCAGAGGGGGGCGGTAGCCCTCCGGGGAGGCTACACCTTC.

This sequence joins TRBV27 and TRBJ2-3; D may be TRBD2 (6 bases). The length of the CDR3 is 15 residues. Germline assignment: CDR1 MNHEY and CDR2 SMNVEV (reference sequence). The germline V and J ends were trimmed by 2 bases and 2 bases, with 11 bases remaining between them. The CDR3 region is CASSLRGLLTDTQYF. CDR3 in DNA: TGTGCCAGCAGTTTACGGGGACTCCTCACAGATACGCAGTATTTT.

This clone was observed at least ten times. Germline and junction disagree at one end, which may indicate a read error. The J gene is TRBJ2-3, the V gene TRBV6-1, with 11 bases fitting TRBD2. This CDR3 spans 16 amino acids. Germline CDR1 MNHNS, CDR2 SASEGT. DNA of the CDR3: TGTGCCAGCATTGAAAAGGGACTAGCGGGCACAGATACGCAGTATTTT. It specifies CASIEKGLAGTDTQYF.

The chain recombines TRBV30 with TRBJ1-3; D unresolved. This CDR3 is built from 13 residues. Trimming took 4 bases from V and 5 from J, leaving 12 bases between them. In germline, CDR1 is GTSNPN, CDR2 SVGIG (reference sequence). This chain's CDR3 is CAWTSPVRNTIYF. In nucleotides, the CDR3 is TGTGCCTGGACCTCCCCCGTACGAAACACCATATATTTT.

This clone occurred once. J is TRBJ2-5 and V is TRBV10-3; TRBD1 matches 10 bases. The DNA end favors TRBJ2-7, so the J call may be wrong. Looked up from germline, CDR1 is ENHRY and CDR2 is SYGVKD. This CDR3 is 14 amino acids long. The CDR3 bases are TGTGCCATCAGCCCTGGACAGGGGGGCCACGAGCAGTACTTC. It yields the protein CAISPGQGGHEQYF.

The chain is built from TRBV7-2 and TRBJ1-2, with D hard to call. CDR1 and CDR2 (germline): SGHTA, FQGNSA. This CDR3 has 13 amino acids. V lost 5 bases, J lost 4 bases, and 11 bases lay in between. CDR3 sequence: CASSRPSLYGYTF. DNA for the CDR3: TGTGCCAGCAGCAGGCCCAGCCTCTATGGCTACACCTTC.

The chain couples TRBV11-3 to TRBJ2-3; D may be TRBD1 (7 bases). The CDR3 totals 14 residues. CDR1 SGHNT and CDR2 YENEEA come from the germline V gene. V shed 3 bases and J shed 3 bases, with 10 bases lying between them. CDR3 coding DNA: TGTGCCAGCAGCTTCAGGGGGACTACAGATACGCAGTATTTT. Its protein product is CASSFRGTTDTQYF.

CDR3 residues: CASVGTGTGEAPLHF. CDR3 DNA sequence: TGTGCCAGCGTTGGAACCGGGACAGGGGAAGCACCCCTCCACTTT. The V gene is TRBV2, the J gene TRBJ1-6, with TRBD1 identical over 10 bases. J was trimmed by 11 bases and V by 8 bases; bases with no gene match: 12. The CDR3 is 15 residues long. The germline gives CDR1 SNHLY, CDR2 FYNNEI.

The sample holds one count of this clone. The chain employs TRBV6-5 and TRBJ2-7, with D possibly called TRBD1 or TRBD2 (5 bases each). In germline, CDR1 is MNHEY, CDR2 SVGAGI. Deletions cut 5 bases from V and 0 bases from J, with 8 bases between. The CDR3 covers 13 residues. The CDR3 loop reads CASSEGFSYEQYF. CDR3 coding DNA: TGTGCCAGCAGTGAGGGGTTCTCCTACGAGCAGTACTTC.

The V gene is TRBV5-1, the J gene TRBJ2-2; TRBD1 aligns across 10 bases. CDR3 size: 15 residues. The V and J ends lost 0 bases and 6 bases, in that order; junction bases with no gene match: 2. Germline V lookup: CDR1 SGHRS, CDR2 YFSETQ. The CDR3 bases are TGCGCCAGCAGCTTGGTAGGGACAGGGGCCGGGGAGCTGTTTTTT. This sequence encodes CASSLVGTGAGELFF. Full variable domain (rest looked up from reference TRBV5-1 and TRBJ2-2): KAGVTQTPRYLIKTRGQQVTLSCSPISGHRSVSWYQQTPGQGLQFLFEYFSETQRNKGNFPGRFSGRQFSNSRSEMNVSTLELGDSALYLCASSLVGTGAGELFFGEGSRLTVL.

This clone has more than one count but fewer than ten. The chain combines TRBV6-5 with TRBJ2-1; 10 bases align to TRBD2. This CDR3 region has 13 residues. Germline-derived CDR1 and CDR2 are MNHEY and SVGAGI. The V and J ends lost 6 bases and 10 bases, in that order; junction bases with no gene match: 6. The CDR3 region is CASSPGLALEQFF. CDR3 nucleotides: TGTGCCAGCAGCCCGGGACTAGCGTTGGAGCAGTTCTTC.

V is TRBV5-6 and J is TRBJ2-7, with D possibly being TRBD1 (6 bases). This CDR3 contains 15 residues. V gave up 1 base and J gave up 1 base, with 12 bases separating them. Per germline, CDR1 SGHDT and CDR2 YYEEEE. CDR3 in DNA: TGTGCCAGCAGCTTGCTCCGGGACAAATCCTACGAGCAGTACTTC. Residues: CASSLLRDKSYEQYF.

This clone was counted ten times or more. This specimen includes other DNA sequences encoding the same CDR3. Here the CDR3 reads CASSPGSSYEQYF. CDR3 sequence (DNA): TGTGCCAGCAGCCCAGGGAGCTCCTACGAGCAGTACTTC. The chain uses TRBV6-1 and TRBJ2-7, with D perhaps being TRBD1 or TRBD2 (5 bases each). V was trimmed by 6 bases and J by 0 bases, leaving 9 bases between them. The CDR3 sequence is 13 residues long. In germline, CDR1 is MNHNS, CDR2 SASEGT.

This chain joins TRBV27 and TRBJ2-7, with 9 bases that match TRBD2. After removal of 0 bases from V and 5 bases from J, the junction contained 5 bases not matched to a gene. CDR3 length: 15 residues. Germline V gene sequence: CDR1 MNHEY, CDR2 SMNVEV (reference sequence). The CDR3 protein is CASSLSGLALHEQYF. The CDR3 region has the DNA TGTGCCAGCAGTTTATCCGGACTAGCGCTACACGAGCAGTACTTC.

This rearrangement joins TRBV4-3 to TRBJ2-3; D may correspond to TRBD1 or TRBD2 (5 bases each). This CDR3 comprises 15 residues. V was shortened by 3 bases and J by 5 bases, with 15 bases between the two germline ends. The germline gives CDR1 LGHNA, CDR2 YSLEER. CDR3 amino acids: CASSQDLSGQDTQYF. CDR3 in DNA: TGCGCCAGCAGCCAGGATCTCTCGGGGCAAGATACGCAGTATTTT.

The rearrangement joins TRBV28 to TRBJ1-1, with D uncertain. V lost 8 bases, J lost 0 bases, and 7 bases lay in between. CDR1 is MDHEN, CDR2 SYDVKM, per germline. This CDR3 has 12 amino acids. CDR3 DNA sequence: TGTGCCAGCGGAGCCGTGAACACTGAAGCTTTCTTT. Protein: CASGAVNTEAFF.

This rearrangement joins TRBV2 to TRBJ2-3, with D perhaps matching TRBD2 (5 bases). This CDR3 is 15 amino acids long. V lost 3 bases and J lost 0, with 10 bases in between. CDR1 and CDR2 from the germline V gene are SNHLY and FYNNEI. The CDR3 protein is CASSEERLSTDTQYF. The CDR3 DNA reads TGTGCCAGCAGTGAGGAGCGGCTAAGCACAGATACGCAGTATTTT.

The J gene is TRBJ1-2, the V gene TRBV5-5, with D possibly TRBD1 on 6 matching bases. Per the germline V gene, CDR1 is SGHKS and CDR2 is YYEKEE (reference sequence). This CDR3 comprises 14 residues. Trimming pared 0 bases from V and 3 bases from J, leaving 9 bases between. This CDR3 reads CASSLDRDYYGYTF. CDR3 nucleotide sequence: TGTGCCAGCAGCTTGGACAGGGATTACTATGGCTACACCTTC.

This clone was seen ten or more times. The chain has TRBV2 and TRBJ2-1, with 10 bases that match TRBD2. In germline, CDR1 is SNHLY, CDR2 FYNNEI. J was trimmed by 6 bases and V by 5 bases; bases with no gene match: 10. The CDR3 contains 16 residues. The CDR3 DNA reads TGTGCCAGCAGTCGGGAAGGGCTAGCGGGAGTCAATGAGCAGTTCTTC. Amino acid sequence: CASSREGLAGVNEQFF.

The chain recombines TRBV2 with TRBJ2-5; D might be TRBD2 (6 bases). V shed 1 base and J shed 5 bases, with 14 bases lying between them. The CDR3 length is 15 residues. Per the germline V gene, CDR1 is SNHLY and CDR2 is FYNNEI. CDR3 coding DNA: TGTGCCAGCAGTGAAGACAAGGGAGGTGTGGAGACCCAGTACTTC. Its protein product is CASSEDKGGVETQYF. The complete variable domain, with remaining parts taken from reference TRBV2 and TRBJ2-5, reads EPEVTQTPSHQVTQMGQEVILRCVPISNHLYFYWYRQILGQKVEFLVSFYNNEISEKSEIFDDQFSVERPDGSNFTLKIRSTKLEDSAMYFCASSEDKGGVETQYFGPGTRLLVL.

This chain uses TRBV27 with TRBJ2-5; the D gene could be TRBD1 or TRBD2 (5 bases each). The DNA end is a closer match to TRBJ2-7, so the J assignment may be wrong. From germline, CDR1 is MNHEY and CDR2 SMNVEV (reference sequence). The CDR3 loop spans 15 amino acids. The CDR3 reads CASSPRGYTSYEQYF. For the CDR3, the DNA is TGTGCCAGCAGTCCGAGGGGCTATACGTCCTACGAGCAGTACTTC.

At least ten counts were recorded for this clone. The CDR3 loop reads CASSTAGLEAEQYF. The CDR3 nucleotides read TGCGCCAGCAGCACCGCGGGACTAGAGGCCGAGCAGTACTTC. The rearrangement uses TRBV5-1 and TRBJ2-7; 8 bases line up with TRBD2. The ends lost 4 bases at V and 6 bases at J; junction bases unmatched: 9. The germline gives CDR1 SGHRS, CDR2 YFSETQ. The CDR3 loop spans 14 amino acids. Using reference TRBV5-1 and TRBJ2-7 for the parts outside the CDR3, the full variable domain is KAGVTQTPRYLIKTRGQQVTLSCSPISGHRSVSWYQQTPGQGLQFLFEYFSETQRNKGNFPGRFSGRQFSNSRSEMNVSTLELGDSALYLCASSTAGLEAEQYFGPGTRLTVT.

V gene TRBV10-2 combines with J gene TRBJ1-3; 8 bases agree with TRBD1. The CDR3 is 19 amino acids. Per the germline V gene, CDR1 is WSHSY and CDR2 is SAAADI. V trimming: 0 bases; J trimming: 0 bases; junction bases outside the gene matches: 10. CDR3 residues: CASSESLRQGLISGNTIYF. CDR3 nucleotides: TGCGCCAGCAGTGAGTCTCTTAGACAGGGGTTAATCTCTGGAAACACCATATATTTT.

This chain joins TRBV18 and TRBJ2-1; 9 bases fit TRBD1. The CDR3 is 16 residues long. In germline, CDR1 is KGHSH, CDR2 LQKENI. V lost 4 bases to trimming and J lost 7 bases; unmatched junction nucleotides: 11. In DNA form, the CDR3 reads TGTGCCAGCTCACGAACATACCCGGGACAGGGTAATGAGCAGTTCTTC. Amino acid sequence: CASSRTYPGQGNEQFF. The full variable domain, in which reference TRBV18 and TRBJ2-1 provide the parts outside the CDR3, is NAGVMQNPRHLVRRRGQEARLRCSPMKGHSHVYWYRQLPEEGLKFMVYLQKENIIDESGMPKERFSAEFPKEGPSILRIQQVVRGDSAAYFCASSRTYPGQGNEQFFGPGTRLTVL.

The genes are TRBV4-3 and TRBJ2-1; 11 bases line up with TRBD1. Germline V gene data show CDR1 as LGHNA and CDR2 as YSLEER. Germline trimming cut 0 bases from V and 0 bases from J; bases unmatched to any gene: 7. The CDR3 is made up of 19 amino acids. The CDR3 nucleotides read TGCGCCAGCAGCCAAGATCCTTCAGGACAGGGGGCCTCCTACAATGAGCAGTTCTTC. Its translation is CASSQDPSGQGASYNEQFF.